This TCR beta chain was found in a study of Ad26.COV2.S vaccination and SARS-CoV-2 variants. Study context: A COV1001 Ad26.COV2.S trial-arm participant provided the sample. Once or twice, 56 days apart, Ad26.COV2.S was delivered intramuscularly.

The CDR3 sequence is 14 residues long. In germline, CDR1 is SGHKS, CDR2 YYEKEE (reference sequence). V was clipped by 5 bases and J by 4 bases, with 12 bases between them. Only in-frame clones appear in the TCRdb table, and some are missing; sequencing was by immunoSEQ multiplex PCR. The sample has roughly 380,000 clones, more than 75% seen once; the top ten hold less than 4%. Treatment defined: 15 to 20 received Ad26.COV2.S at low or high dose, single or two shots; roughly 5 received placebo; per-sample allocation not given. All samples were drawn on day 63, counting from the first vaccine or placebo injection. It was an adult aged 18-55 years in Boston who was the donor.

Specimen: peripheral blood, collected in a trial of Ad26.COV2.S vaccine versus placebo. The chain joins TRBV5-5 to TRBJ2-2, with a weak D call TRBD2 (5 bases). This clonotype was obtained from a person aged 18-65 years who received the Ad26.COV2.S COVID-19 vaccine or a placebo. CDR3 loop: CASSRTGFTGELFF. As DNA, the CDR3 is TGTGCCAGCAGTCGAACGGGGTTCACCGGGGAGCTGTTTTTT.